This T cell receptor (beta chain) stems from a study of blood T cell repertoires in COVID-19. Losses at the gene ends were 5 bases for V and 8 bases for J; bases not matched to a gene: 8. The CDR3 is 13 residues long. In the authors' methods: Amplification of reference gene primers provided the estimated nucleated cell counts. Produced via immunoSEQ multiplex PCR; TCRdb's table is partial and in-frame only. V, J and clone size are those of that table, while D and trimming were read from the DNA. Of about 140,000 clones listed, 85% were seen once; the top ten hold 2.5% to 3%. The receptor was derived from a man aged 50-59 years with acute or convalescent COVID-19. This rearrangement joins TRBV12-3 or TRBV12-4 to TRBJ1-2, with 7 bases aligning to TRBD1. Sequenced input: peripheral blood. Here the CDR3 reads CASSATGFGGYTF. The DNA for the CDR3 is TGTGCCAGCAGTGCGACAGGGTTTGGAGGCTACACCTTC.